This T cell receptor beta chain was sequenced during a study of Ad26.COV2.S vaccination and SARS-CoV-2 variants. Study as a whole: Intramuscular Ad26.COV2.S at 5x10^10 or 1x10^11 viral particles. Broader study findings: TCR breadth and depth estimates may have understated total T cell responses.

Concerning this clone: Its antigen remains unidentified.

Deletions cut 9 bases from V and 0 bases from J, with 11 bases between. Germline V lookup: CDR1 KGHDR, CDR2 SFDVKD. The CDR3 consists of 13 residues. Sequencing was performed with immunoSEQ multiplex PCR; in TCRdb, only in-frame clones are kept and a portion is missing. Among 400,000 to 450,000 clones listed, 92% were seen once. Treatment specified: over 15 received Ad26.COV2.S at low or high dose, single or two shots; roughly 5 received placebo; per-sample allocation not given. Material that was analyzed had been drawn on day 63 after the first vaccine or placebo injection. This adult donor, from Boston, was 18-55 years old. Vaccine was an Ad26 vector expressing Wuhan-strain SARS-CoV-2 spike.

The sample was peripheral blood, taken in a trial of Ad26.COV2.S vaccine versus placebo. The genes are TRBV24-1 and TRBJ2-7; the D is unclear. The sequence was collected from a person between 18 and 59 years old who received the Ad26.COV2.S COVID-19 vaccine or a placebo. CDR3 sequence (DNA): TGTGCCACCCGGGCAGCCGACTCCTACGAGCAGTACTTC. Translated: CATRAADSYEQYF.